One and the same sample provided the 27 T cell receptor beta chains below, sequenced in a study of T cell changes during pregnancy in multiple sclerosis. Method: immunoSEQ multiplex PCR; TCRdb's copy keeps in-frame clones and lacks some. This table holds around 100,000 clones, around 90% found once. The sample consisted of peripheral blood, taken in the third trimester of pregnancy. These receptors originate from a female donor with multiple sclerosis, enrolled in a pregnancy study.

The rearrangement links TRBV9 to TRBJ1-2, with a possible D match to TRBD1 (5 bases). V was cut by 2 bases and J by 4 bases, with 12 bases left in between. Germline V gene lookup returns CDR1 SGDLS and CDR2 YYNGEE. The CDR3 totals 14 residues. CDR3 protein: CASSVDSLAYGYTF. The CDR3 DNA reads TGTGCCAGCAGCGTCGACAGTCTTGCCTATGGCTACACCTTC.

This rearrangement joins TRBV18 to TRBJ1-1; D remains unclear. This CDR3 has 15 amino acids. Trimming removed 0 bases at V and 3 bases at J, with 11 bases between. The germline V gene encodes CDR1 KGHSH and CDR2 LQKENI. DNA for the CDR3: TGTGCCAGCTCACCACCGGCGGGCCGGGACACTGAAGCTTTCTTT. Encoded protein: CASSPPAGRDTEAFF.

This clone occurred once. CDR3 amino acids: CASSRGLAGNEQYF. Here the CDR3 DNA reads TGTGCCAGCAGCCGAGGACTAGCGGGGAACGAGCAGTACTTC. The genes are TRBV27 and TRBJ2-7, with 12 positions matching TRBD2. J gave up 5 bases and V 6 bases, and 5 bases lay outside the gene matches. The CDR3 is 14 residues long. From germline, CDR1 is MNHEY and CDR2 SMNVEV (reference sequence).

The chain joins TRBV28 to TRBJ2-7; TRBD1 agrees at 8 bases. V was clipped by 2 bases and J by 5 bases; unmatched bases: 8. This CDR3 spans 15 amino acids. Germline V gene sequence: CDR1 MDHEN, CDR2 SYDVKM. The CDR3, as DNA: TGTGCCAGCAGTTTAAGGCAGGGGGCGTGGGACGAGCAGTACTTC. Translated: CASSLRQGAWDEQYF.

The chain uses TRBV25-1 and TRBJ1-2; tentative D call: TRBD1 (6 bases). Trimming pared 2 bases from V and 3 bases from J, leaving 10 bases between. This CDR3 has 14 amino acids. CDR1 and CDR2 from the germline V gene are MGHDK and SYGVNS. CDR3 DNA: TGTGCCAGCAGTGAACATGCAGGGGACTATGGCTACACCTTC. Translation gives CASSEHAGDYGYTF.

This clone was recorded once. V is TRBV10-3 and J is TRBJ2-2; TRBD1 agrees at 7 bases. The germline CDR1 and CDR2 sequences are ENHRY and SYGVKD. Trimming at V came to 6 bases and at J to 0 bases, leaving 7 bases not matched to a gene. The CDR3 extends over 16 amino acids. CDR3 DNA: TGTGCCATCAGAAGAGAGGGGGCGGCGAACACCGGGGAGCTGTTTTTT. This sequence encodes CAIRREGAANTGELFF.

V is TRBV7-2 and J is TRBJ2-5; D might be TRBD1 (5 bases). Germline values: CDR1 SGHTA, CDR2 FQGNSA. The CDR3 has 16 amino acids. Trimming left V 0 bases short and J 2 bases short, with 13 bases between. The CDR3 nucleotides are TGTGCCAGCAGCTTAGCGGACATGGCAGGGCAAGAGACCCAGTACTTC. Its protein is CASSLADMAGQETQYF.

This chain links TRBV30 with TRBJ1-2; TRBD1 aligns across 9 bases. Germline V gene data show CDR1 as GTSNPN and CDR2 as SVGIG (reference sequence). V was clipped by 2 bases and J by 4 bases; unmatched bases: 5. The CDR3 extends over 14 amino acids. This chain's CDR3 is CAWSPQGAGYGYTF. The DNA for the CDR3 is TGTGCCTGGAGTCCACAGGGGGCCGGCTATGGCTACACCTTC.

The chain recombines TRBV5-4 with TRBJ2-5; 7 nucleotides line up with TRBD1. After removal of 3 bases from V and 5 bases from J, the junction contained 4 bases not matched to a gene. Germline V gene data show CDR1 as SGHNT and CDR2 as YYREEE (reference sequence). This CDR3 comprises 13 residues. This chain's CDR3 is CASSYRGFETQYF. CDR3 DNA: TGTGCCAGCAGCTACAGGGGTTTTGAGACCCAGTACTTC. Based on the CDR3 plus reference TRBV5-4 and TRBJ2-5, the full variable domain is ETGVTQSPTHLIKTRGQQVTLRCSSQSGHNTVSWYQQALGQGPQFIFQYYREEENGRGNFPPRFSGLQFPNYSSELNVNALELDDSALYLCASSYRGFETQYFGPGTRLLVL.

The chain carries TRBV4-1 and TRBJ1-3; D may be TRBD1 (5 bases). This CDR3 is 16 amino acids long. The V and J ends lost 0 bases and 0 bases respectively, with 9 bases between them. Germline CDR1 reads MGHRA; CDR2 reads YSYEKL. CDR3 nucleotide sequence: TGCGCCAGCAGCCAAGAGACAGCGTACTCTGGAAACACCATATATTTT. Amino acids: CASSQETAYSGNTIYF.

CDR3 sequence: CASSMSGMMNTEAFF. The CDR3, as DNA: TGTGCCAGTAGTATGAGCGGGATGATGAACACTGAAGCTTTCTTT. The chain is built from TRBV19 and TRBJ1-1, with D hard to call. The ends were cut back, 3 bases at V and 0 bases at J, with 11 bases in the middle. From germline, CDR1 is LNHDA and CDR2 SQIVND (reference sequence). The CDR3 is 15 residues long.

CDR3 nucleotide sequence: TGTGCCAGCAGCTCGGTTACAGGGCTTCCGAACACTGAAGCTTTCTTT. This encodes CASSSVTGLPNTEAFF. This chain uses TRBV7-9 with TRBJ1-1, with a possible D match to TRBD1 (6 bases). The CDR3 sequence is 16 residues long. V was cut by 4 bases and J by 1 base, with 16 bases left in between. Germline CDR1 reads SEHNR; CDR2 reads FQNEAQ (reference sequence). The full variable domain, completed using reference TRBV7-9 and TRBJ1-1, is DTGVSQNPRHKITKRGQNVTFRCDPISEHNRLYWYRQTLGQGPEFLTYFQNEAQLEKSRLLSDRFSAERPKGSFSTLEIQRTEQGDSAMYLCASSSVTGLPNTEAFFGQGTRLTVV.

V usage is TRBV7-8 and J usage is TRBJ2-1; 10 bases line up with TRBD2. CDR3 length: 16 amino acids. V lost 3 bases to trimming and J lost 4 bases; unmatched junction nucleotides: 6. Germline V gives CDR1 SGHVS, CDR2 FQNEAQ. The CDR3 sequence is CASSFAVAGGYNEQFF. The CDR3 nucleotides read TGTGCCAGCAGCTTCGCCGTAGCGGGGGGTTACAATGAGCAGTTCTTC. The complete variable domain, with remaining parts taken from reference TRBV7-8 and TRBJ2-1, reads GAGVSQSPRYKVAKRGQDVALRCDPISGHVSLFWYQQALGQGPEFLTYFQNEAQLDKSGLPSDRFFAERPEGSVSTLKIQRTQQEDSAVYLCASSFAVAGGYNEQFFGPGTRLTVL.

This clone was seen a few times. V usage is TRBV28 and J usage is TRBJ1-1; 7 bases are shared with TRBD1. Unmatched junction bases numbered 11, after V lost 5 bases and J lost 5 bases. There are 15 residues in the CDR3. Looked up from germline, CDR1 is MDHEN and CDR2 is SYDVKM. CDR3 in amino acids: CASSHIRTGLTEAFF. The CDR3 bases are TGTGCCAGCAGTCATATACGGACAGGTCTTACTGAAGCTTTCTTT.

This sequence joins TRBV18 and TRBJ2-7; D is perhaps TRBD1 (5 bases). The V end lost 6 bases, the J end lost 2 bases, and 11 bases lay between the germline ends. The CDR3 has 13 amino acids. Germline assignment: CDR1 KGHSH and CDR2 LQKENI. The CDR3 reads CASSPGATYEQYF. The CDR3, as DNA: TGTGCCAGCTCGCCTGGGGCCACCTACGAGCAGTACTTC.

The rearrangement links TRBV5-1 to TRBJ1-5, with 9 nucleotides matching TRBD1. The ends lost 3 bases at V and 5 bases at J; junction bases unmatched: 3. From germline, CDR1 is SGHRS and CDR2 YFSETQ. CDR3 length: 14 residues. DNA for the CDR3: TGCGCCAGCAGCTGGGGGGACAGGGATCAGCCCCAGCATTTT. This sequence encodes CASSWGDRDQPQHF.

This chain uses TRBV27 with TRBJ2-2, with TRBD2 identical over 9 bases. Germline values: CDR1 MNHEY, CDR2 SMNVEV (reference sequence). V lost 1 base and J lost 6; bases outside the gene matches: 6. CDR3 size: 16 residues. In nucleotides, the CDR3 is TGTGCCAGCAGTTTATATAGCAGCGGGGGGCCCGGGGAGCTGTTTTTT. It specifies CASSLYSSGGPGELFF.

J is TRBJ1-1 and V is TRBV5-1; D is unclear. CDR3 size: 14 residues. Germline lookup yields CDR1 SGHRS and CDR2 YFSETQ. The ends were cut back, 3 bases at V and 0 bases at J, with 9 bases in the middle. In DNA form, the CDR3 reads TGCGCCAGCAGCTGGAGGCAGATGAACACTGAAGCTTTCTTT. This gives the protein CASSWRQMNTEAFF. The complete variable domain, with remaining parts taken from reference TRBV5-1 and TRBJ1-1, reads KAGVTQTPRYLIKTRGQQVTLSCSPISGHRSVSWYQQTPGQGLQFLFEYFSETQRNKGNFPGRFSGRQFSNSRSEMNVSTLELGDSALYLCASSWRQMNTEAFFGQGTRLTVV.

The J gene is TRBJ2-7, the V gene TRBV7-3; 7 bases are a match to TRBD1. The CDR3 runs 14 residues. Unmatched junction bases numbered 8, after V lost 5 bases and J lost 4 bases. Germline-derived CDR1 and CDR2 are SGHTA and FQGTGA. CDR3 DNA: TGTGCCAGCAGCCCACGACAGGGTTTTTACGAGCAGTACTTC. Amino acid sequence: CASSPRQGFYEQYF.

V usage is TRBV5-6 and J usage is TRBJ2-2, with a tentative D call TRBD1 (6 bases). Trimming took off 4 bases at V and 3 bases at J, with 16 bases between the two ends. Germline CDR1 and CDR2: SGHDT and YYEEEE. The CDR3 length is 16 residues. In nucleotides, the CDR3 is TGTGCCAGCAGCCAACAGGGTAAAGGGCACACCGGGGAGCTGTTTTTT. Translated: CASSQQGKGHTGELFF.

Only one count was recorded for this clone. The chain has TRBV19 and TRBJ1-4; D possibly corresponds to TRBD1 (6 bases). This CDR3 comprises 14 residues. V lost 6 bases and J 8 bases, leaving 16 bases between the germline ends. Germline lookup yields CDR1 LNHDA and CDR2 SQIVND (reference sequence). The DNA of the CDR3 is TGTGCCAGTAGGGCCGGGACAATCGGAGAAAAACTGTTTTTT. Its protein is CASRAGTIGEKLFF.

The gene calls are TRBV15 and TRBJ1-1, with a possible D match to TRBD1 (5 bases). The CDR3 covers 15 residues. The germline CDR1 and CDR2 sequences are LNHNV and YYDKDF (reference sequence). Deletions cut 0 bases from V and 3 bases from J, with 11 bases between. The CDR3 nucleotides are TGTGCCACCAGCAGAGAGATCAGGGAGGACACTGAAGCTTTCTTT. This encodes CATSREIREDTEAFF.

The chain uses TRBV6-4 and TRBJ1-6; 7 bases line up with TRBD1. This CDR3 is 15 amino acids long. With V trimmed by 4 bases and J by 7 bases, 7 bases remained unmatched. Germline V gene data show CDR1 as MRHNA and CDR2 as SNTAGT. In DNA, the CDR3 is TGTGCCAGCAGTGTTTCGGCCAGGGGGAATTCACCCCTCCACTTT. Protein product: CASSVSARGNSPLHF.

The rearrangement uses TRBV5-3 and TRBJ1-2; TRBD1 matches 12 bases. TRBV5-3 is an ORF for which the function is uncertain. This CDR3 comprises 15 residues. The ends lost 0 bases at V and 8 bases at J; junction bases unmatched: 5. CDR3 nucleotide sequence: TGTGCCAGAAGCTTGGGGGGACAGGGGGCCCGAGGCTACACCTTC. It translates to CARSLGGQGARGYTF.

This rearrangement joins TRBV18 to TRBJ2-7, with 8 bases identical to TRBD1. Germline assignment: CDR1 KGHSH and CDR2 LQKENI. The CDR3 contains 15 residues. Trimming at V came to 2 bases and at J to 4 bases, leaving 7 bases not matched to a gene. The CDR3 DNA follows: TGTGCCAGCTCACCAGTCCAGGACAGGGAGTACGAGCAGTACTTC. Translated, it gives CASSPVQDREYEQYF.

As for this clone: Sequence at one end of the junction differs from germline and may be a read error. Other DNA sequences in this specimen translate into the identical CDR3. The V and J genes are TRBV7-8 and TRBJ1-2; 8 bases line up with TRBD1. This CDR3 region has 15 residues. Germline lookup yields CDR1 SGHVS and CDR2 FQNEAQ. The CDR3 sequence: CASSLDPAGGAPRPF. DNA of the CDR3: TGTGCCAGCAGCTTGGACCCAGCAGGGGGCGCCCCACGGCCCTTC.

V is TRBV6-5 and J is TRBJ1-2; D call uncertain. V lost 6 bases to trimming and J lost 2 bases, with 13 bases between them. Germline lookup yields CDR1 MNHEY and CDR2 SVGAGI. The CDR3 loop spans 14 amino acids. The DNA of the CDR3 is TGTGCCAGCAGAGCTATCGGAGGAAACTATGGCTACACCTTC. It codes for CASRAIGGNYGYTF.